This T cell receptor beta chain originates from a study of T cells after yellow fever vaccination. Findings of the study overall: Within FACS-sorted repertoires, abundant clonotypes contaminating from the bulk population could be present. Detected again after the booster were most primary-vaccination clones, at approximately 96% CD4 and 70% to 90% CD8. Weaker overall was a secondary response that nonetheless peaked faster, on day 5 versus 15.

MiXCR, applied by TCRdb to the 5' RACE reads, yields one record per CDR3 protein. The repertoire has hundreds of thousands of distinct CDR3 sequences, 9% to 15% of them found once; the top ten carry more than 12%. The CDR3 covers 12 residues. CDR1 is SGHTA, CDR2 FQGTGA, per germline. Trimming cost V 5 bases and J 7 bases, with 9 bases left between them. Only one count was recorded for this clonotype. The antigen is undetermined. The input for sequencing was PBMCs, taken on the day of the yellow fever booster vaccination. The receptor's source is a young man who received the YFV17D yellow fever vaccine. The chain carries TRBV7-3 and TRBJ2-1; D remains unclear. CDR3 sequence (DNA): TGTGCCAGCAGCGTTTCGAGGAATGAGCAGTTCTTC. This codes for CASSVSRNEQFF. The whole variable domain, remainder taken from reference TRBV7-3 and TRBJ2-1, is GAGVSQTPSNKVTEKGKYVELRCDPISGHTALYWYRQSLGQGPEFLIYFQGTGAADDSGLPNDRFFAVRPEGSVSTLKIQRTERGDSAVYLCASSVSRNEQFFGPGTRLTVL.